Here is one T cell receptor beta chain with its context. Its antigen remains unidentified. This record belongs to a study of cytomegalovirus exposure and HLA in healthy donors. Trimming removed 0 bases at V and 1 base at J, with 14 bases between. The V gene's germline CDR1 is SGHRS and CDR2 YFSETQ. The CDR3 is 16 residues long. Study conclusions and caveats: A later analysis found first-cohort TCR clusters tended to co-occur in the 110 or so validation repertoires.

Here immunoSEQ multiplex PCR was the method, and the copy in TCRdb shows in-frame clones only, minus some. The sample yields 200,000 to 250,000 clones, more than 75% seen once. The sequence came from a woman aged 18-29 years in good health and CMV-seropositive. The rearrangement links TRBV5-1 to TRBJ2-7, with D possibly matching TRBD2 (5 bases). Sample: PBMCs. The CDR3 DNA sequence: TGCGCCAGCAGCTTGGCCGCCGGAACGGGGTCCTACGAGCAGTACTTC. Residues: CASSLAAGTGSYEQYF.